This T cell receptor (beta chain) comes out of a study of early T cells in non-severe SARS-CoV-2 infection. Looking at the study overall: Bulk RNA taken from unsorted whole blood was sequenced, leaving chains unpaired.

Findings and limits, study-wide: Matches to VDJdb favored anti-spike CD8 responses and missed private and CD4 specificities.

This clonotype was seen ten or more times. Its cognate antigen is unknown. The CDR3 totals 14 residues. Trimming took 4 bases from V and 7 from J, leaving 11 bases between them. The library protocol tagged individual cDNA molecules with unique molecular identifiers. MiXCR, run by TCRdb on the 5' RACE reads, gives a single entry per CDR3 protein. The sample includes 25,000 to 35,000 distinct CDR3 sequences, around 6% of them seen just once. Sample: whole blood, taken at baseline. The chain joins TRBV12-3 or TRBV12-4 to TRBJ1-6; D is undetermined. The TCR originated in an adult who was a healthcare worker with PCR-confirmed SARS-CoV-2 infection or an uninfected control (not recorded which). CDR3 amino acids: CASSSPASNSPLHF. The CDR3 DNA is TGTGCCAGCAGTTCTCCGGCGTCAAATTCACCCCTCCACTTT.